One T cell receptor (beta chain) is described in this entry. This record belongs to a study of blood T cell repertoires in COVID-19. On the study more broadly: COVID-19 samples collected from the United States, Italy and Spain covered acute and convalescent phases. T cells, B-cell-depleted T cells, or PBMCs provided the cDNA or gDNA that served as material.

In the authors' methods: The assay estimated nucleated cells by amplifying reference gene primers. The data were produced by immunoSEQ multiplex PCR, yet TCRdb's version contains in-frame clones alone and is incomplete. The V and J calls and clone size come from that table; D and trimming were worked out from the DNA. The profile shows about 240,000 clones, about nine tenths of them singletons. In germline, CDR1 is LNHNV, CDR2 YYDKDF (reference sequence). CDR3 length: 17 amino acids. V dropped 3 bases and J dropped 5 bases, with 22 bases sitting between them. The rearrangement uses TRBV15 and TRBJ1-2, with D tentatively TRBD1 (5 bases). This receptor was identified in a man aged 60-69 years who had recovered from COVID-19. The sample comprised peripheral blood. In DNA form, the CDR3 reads TGTGCCACCAGCAGTGTTGGGGGGTGGGAGGAGAGGTATGGCTACACCTTC. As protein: CATSSVGGWEERYGYTF.